A single sample gave rise to the 32 T cell receptor beta chains below, sequenced in a study of T cell clonality in common variable immunodeficiency. Clones were sequenced by immunoSEQ multiplex PCR, and TCRdb holds only the in-frame ones, with some missing. Altogether approximately 29,000 clones were found in the sample, and no singletons occur. Study outcomes and limitations: Reportedly, TCR beta sequences from common variable immunodeficiency showed fewer deletions and N-nucleotide insertions.

No antigens are known for them. Sequencing was performed on peripheral blood mononuclear cells. All receptors come from a human donor with common variable immunodeficiency.

This clone has more than one count but fewer than ten. The read comes to an end 3 residues before the CDR3 does, leaving the germline J gene to fill in the end. The chain couples TRBV19 to TRBJ2-1, with TRBD2 matching 7 bases. The V and J ends lost 3 bases and 6 bases, in that order; junction bases with no gene match: 8. The CDR3 has 15 amino acids. Per the germline V gene, CDR1 is LNHDA and CDR2 is SQIVND (reference sequence). The CDR3 spells CASSMAGGRSNEQFF. The sequenced CDR3 bases are TGTGCCAGTAGTATGGCCGGCGGGAGAAGCAATGAG.

This clone was counted ten times or more. Read sequence stops 3 residues before the CDR3 end, and the germline J gene provides the missing end. The chain uses TRBV18 and TRBJ1-4; TRBD1 matches 7 bases. V shed 1 base, J shed 7 bases, and the junction held 6 bases outside the gene matches. CDR1 KGHSH and CDR2 LQKENI come from the germline V gene. The CDR3 runs to 15 residues. The CDR3 sequence is CASSPQQGQGEKLFF. CDR3 bases read: TGTGCCAGCTCACCACAACAGGGGCAAGGTGAAAAA.

This clone was found many times. The read ends 3 residues before the CDR3 terminus; that terminus is restored from the germline J gene. The chain uses TRBV20-1 and TRBJ1-4; 9 bases map to TRBD1. The CDR3 length is 16 residues. From germline, CDR1 is DFQATT and CDR2 SNEGSKA (reference sequence). With 0 bases clipped from V and 7 bases from J, the junction kept 9 bases outside the gene matches. This chain's CDR3 is CSARDLGQGFFEKLFF. The CDR3 bases that were read are TGCAGTGCTAGAGATCTAGGACAGGGGTTTTTTGAAAAA.

This clone was picked up many times. The read stops 3 residues short of the end of the CDR3; the missing end is completed from the germline J gene. The chain employs TRBV7-9 and TRBJ1-4; D is possibly TRBD1 (5 bases). The germline V and J ends were trimmed by 5 bases and 6 bases, with 16 bases remaining between them. CDR1 is SEHNR, CDR2 FQNEAQ, per germline (reference sequence). CDR3 length equals 15 residues. The DNA read from the CDR3 is TGTGCCAGCAGCCCGTCGGGGGGTGGGGATGAAAAA. This codes for CASSPSGGGDEK. The full-length CDR3 reads as CASSPSGGGDEKLFF.

This clone was counted many times. Read data end 3 residues before the CDR3 end; the end is taken from the germline J gene. This chain joins TRBV19 and TRBJ2-2, with D possibly being TRBD2 (5 bases). CDR1 LNHDA and CDR2 SQIVND come from the germline V gene (reference sequence). The CDR3 loop spans 13 amino acids. Partial CDR3 DNA: TGTGCCAGTAGTATGACGGTACCGGGGAAG. This sequence encodes CASSMTVPGK. The entire CDR3 reads CASSMTVPGKLFF.

This clone was seen repeatedly, ten times or more. Read coverage stops 3 residues before the CDR3 terminus; the germline J gene supplies the remainder. The chain combines TRBV19 with TRBJ1-5; 9 positions match TRBD1. The CDR3 is made up of 14 amino acids. Germline lookup yields CDR1 LNHDA and CDR2 SQIVND (reference sequence). V trimming: 8 bases; J trimming: 0 bases; junction bases outside the gene matches: 2. The CDR3 sequence: CASGQGPSNQPQHF. CDR3 DNA, as far as it was read: TGTGCCAGTGGACAGGGGCCTAGCAATCAGCCC.

In this sample, this clone turned up a few times. The read terminates 3 residues ahead of where the CDR3 ends, so the germline J gene completes it. The genes are TRBV19 and TRBJ2-1, with 7 bases lining up with TRBD2. With V trimmed by 9 bases and J by 9 bases, 17 bases remained unmatched. The CDR3 covers 15 residues. Germline loops: CDR1 LNHDA, CDR2 SQIVND (reference sequence). Partial CDR3 DNA: TGTGCCAGCGAGAACGAACACATAACGGGGGGTGAG. This sequence encodes CASENEHITGGE. The full CDR3 reads CASENEHITGGEQFF.

This clone was recorded many times. From the germline J gene comes the end of the CDR3, since the read stops 3 residues before it. The chain links TRBV19 to TRBJ1-5, with TRBD1 identical over 9 bases. Germline-derived CDR1 and CDR2 are LNHDA and SQIVND (reference sequence). The CDR3 loop spans 15 amino acids. V lost 8 bases and J lost 0; bases outside the gene matches: 5. Partial CDR3 DNA: TGTGCCAGTGGGGGACAGGGACCTAGCAATCAGCCC. Translated: CASGGQGPSNQP. The whole CDR3 region reads CASGGQGPSNQPQHF.

With regard to this clone: The observed sequence ends 3 residues before the CDR3 terminus, with the missing tail filled in from the germline J gene. The rearrangement joins TRBV18 to TRBJ1-6, with TRBD1 as a possible D gene (5 bases). This CDR3 contains 15 residues. Germline V gene lookup returns CDR1 KGHSH and CDR2 LQKENI. The CDR3 sequence: CASSPPGGWKSTLHF. The sequenced CDR3 bases are TGTGCCAGCTCACCACCGGGGGGGTGGAAGTCAACC.

This clone was recorded many times. The read ends 3 residues before the CDR3 terminus; that terminus is restored from the germline J gene. The chain carries TRBV19 and TRBJ1-1; 7 bases map to TRBD1. Per the germline V gene, CDR1 is LNHDA and CDR2 is SQIVND (reference sequence). This CDR3 comprises 14 residues. V was pared by 5 bases and J by 3 bases, with 6 bases of the junction left unmatched. Partial CDR3 DNA: TGTGCCAGTAGTTACAGGGGCTCAGACACTGAA. Residues: CASSYRGSDTE. The entire CDR3 is CASSYRGSDTEAFF.

This clone has a handful of counts. The read ends 3 residues early relative to the CDR3; the germline J gene fills the gap. This chain connects TRBV7-3 to TRBJ2-3, with 11 bases matching TRBD2. V dropped 4 bases and J dropped 0; count of bases not matched to a gene: 3. The CDR3 is 16 residues long. Germline V gene sequence: CDR1 SGHTA, CDR2 FQGTGA. The CDR3 loop is CASSSGLADSTDTQYF. The DNA read from the CDR3 is TGTGCCAGCAGCTCGGGACTAGCGGATAGCACAGATACG.

This clone appeared many times. From the germline J gene comes the end of the CDR3, since the read stops 3 residues before it. This chain uses TRBV20-1 with TRBJ2-3, with TRBD2 matching 10 bases. The CDR3 is 14 residues long. Germline V CDR1 and CDR2: DFQATT, SNEGSKA (reference sequence). J gave up 5 bases and V 1 base, and 3 bases lay outside the gene matches. The CDR3 here is CSARGTSGRDTQYF. The CDR3 DNA, read in part, is TGCAGTGCTAGAGGGACTAGCGGAAGAGATACG.

The table lists this clone with many counts. From the germline J gene comes the end of the CDR3, since the read stops 3 residues before it. The chain couples TRBV5-4 to TRBJ1-1; 7 bases agree with TRBD1. Germline V gene sequence: CDR1 SGHNT, CDR2 YYREEE (reference sequence). CDR3 length equals 13 residues. The junction had 4 bases not matched to a gene; V was cut back by 4 bases and J by 4 bases. The part of the CDR3 DNA that was read is TGTGCCAGCAGCCCGGACAGGAGCACTGAA. It is translated as CASSPDRSTE. The full CDR3 protein is CASSPDRSTEAFF.

At least ten counts were recorded for this clone. The read terminates 3 residues ahead of where the CDR3 ends, so the germline J gene completes it. The genes are TRBV20-1 and TRBJ2-3; 15 positions agree with TRBD2. CDR3 size: 16 residues. The germline V gene encodes CDR1 DFQATT and CDR2 SNEGSKA (reference sequence). V was clipped by 4 bases and J by 5 bases; unmatched bases: 7. The CDR3 bases that were read are TGCAGTGCTATCGACCGGGGACTAGCGGGAGGAGATACG. Residues: CSAIDRGLAGGDT. In full, the CDR3 reads CSAIDRGLAGGDTQYF.

To note about this clone: Sequencing ends 3 residues short of the CDR3 end; the germline J gene provides the rest. The rearrangement links TRBV20-1 to TRBJ2-7, with D tentatively TRBD2 (5 bases). Germline CDR1 and CDR2: DFQATT and SNEGSKA (reference sequence). The CDR3 is 15 amino acids. The germline V and J ends were trimmed by 0 bases and 5 bases, with 17 bases remaining between them. The CDR3 region is CSARDLADWRNEQYF. Incomplete CDR3 DNA: TGCAGTGCTAGAGATCTAGCAGATTGGCGCAACGAG.

As concerns this clone: The read ends 3 residues early relative to the CDR3; the germline J gene fills the gap. The V gene is TRBV2, the J gene TRBJ2-3; 7 bases align to TRBD2. The CDR3 is made up of 18 amino acids. V was clipped by 6 bases and J by 1 base; unmatched bases: 16. CDR1 is SNHLY and CDR2 is FYNNEI in the germline V gene. Partial CDR3 DNA: TGTGCCAGCAGAACAACTAGGCCGGGAGGTCTACGCACAGATACG. Residues: CASRTTRPGGLRTDT. The entire CDR3 sequence reads CASRTTRPGGLRTDTQYF.

This clone was counted many times. The read finishes 3 residues shy of the CDR3 end, and the germline J gene is used to complete it. The chain recombines TRBV5-1 with TRBJ1-1, with 9 bases lining up with TRBD1. The CDR3 loop spans 14 amino acids. Germline-derived CDR1 and CDR2 are SGHRS and YFSETQ. V trimming: 5 bases; J trimming: 6 bases; junction bases outside the gene matches: 8. The chain's CDR3 is CASRSDRGLAEAFF. The part of the CDR3 DNA that was read is TGCGCCAGCAGATCGGACAGGGGTTTGGCTGAA. Together with reference TRBV5-1 and TRBJ1-1, the CDR3 gives the full variable domain: KAGVTQTPRYLIKTRGQQVTLSCSPISGHRSVSWYQQTPGQGLQFLFEYFSETQRNKGNFPGRFSGRQFSNSRSEMNVSTLELGDSALYLCASRSDRGLAEAFFGQGTRLTVV.

On this clone: The sequenced fragment ends 3 residues before the CDR3 boundary, so the rest is inferred from the germline J gene. The J gene is TRBJ2-3, the V gene TRBV19; TRBD2 matches 12 bases. There are 16 residues in the CDR3. With V trimmed by 5 bases and J by 4 bases, 7 bases remained unmatched. Germline-derived CDR1 and CDR2 are LNHDA and SQIVND (reference sequence). The covered CDR3 bases are TGTGCCAGTAGTGGGAGGACTAGCGGGAAGGCAGATACG. It encodes CASSGRTSGKADT. The whole CDR3 sequence reads CASSGRTSGKADTQYF. The whole variable domain, remainder taken from reference TRBV19 and TRBJ2-3, is DGGITQSPKYLFRKEGQNVTLSCEQNLNHDAMYWYRQDPGQGLRLIYYSQIVNDFQKGDIAEGYSVSREKKESFPLTVTSAQKNPTAFYLCASSGRTSGKADTQYFGPGTRLTVL.

Many counts were recorded for this clone. Read coverage stops 3 residues before the CDR3 terminus; the germline J gene supplies the remainder. This rearrangement joins TRBV20-1 to TRBJ1-1; maybe TRBD1 (6 bases). Germline CDR1 and CDR2: DFQATT and SNEGSKA (reference sequence). This CDR3 is 14 amino acids long. V was pared by 6 bases and J by 6 bases, with 20 bases between. The part of the CDR3 DNA that was read is TGCAGTGCCCTTCAACCCGGGACAAAATCTGAA. It encodes CSALQPGTKSE. The whole CDR3 region reads CSALQPGTKSEAFF.

A remark on this clone: The sequence runs out 3 residues before the end of the CDR3; the remainder is reconstructed from the germline J gene. The chain combines TRBV20-1 with TRBJ2-5; D is possibly TRBD2 (5 bases). V lost 0 bases and J lost 0, with 14 bases in between. From germline, CDR1 is DFQATT and CDR2 SNEGSKA (reference sequence). The CDR3 is 16 amino acids. CDR3 DNA, as far as it was read: TGCAGTGCTAGAGATGTTGGAGCGGAGCACCAAGAGACC. It yields the protein CSARDVGAEHQET. The CDR3, in full, reads CSARDVGAEHQETQYF.

This clone has ten or more counts. Here the CDR3 reads CASSSEGVGYTF. CDR3 DNA, as far as it was read: TGTGCCAGCAGCAGTGAAGGGGTTGGC. The V gene is TRBV7-6, the J gene TRBJ1-2, with a possible D match to TRBD1 (5 bases). The CDR3 end is not reached by the read, which stops 3 residues before it; the germline J gene fills it in. CDR1 and CDR2 (germline): SGHVS, FNYEAQ. This CDR3 has 12 residues. Deletions cut 5 bases from V and 7 bases from J, with 11 bases between. Supplemented by reference TRBV7-6 and TRBJ1-2, the full variable domain reads GAGVSQSPRYKVTKRGQDVALRCDPISGHVSLYWYRQALGQGPEFLTYFNYEAQQDKSGLPNDRFSAERPEGSISTLTIQRTEQRDSAMYRCASSSEGVGYTFGSGTRLTVV.

This clone was seen ten or more times. The read comes to an end 3 residues before the CDR3 does, leaving the germline J gene to fill in the end. The rearrangement uses TRBV18 and TRBJ1-6, with 9 bases aligning to TRBD1. The CDR3 is 19 residues long. J gave up 8 bases and V 2 bases, and 16 bases lay outside the gene matches. Germline CDR1 reads KGHSH; CDR2 reads LQKENI. Incomplete CDR3 DNA: TGTGCCAGCTCACCAACGGCTCTTGCCCCGGGACAGGGCTATTCACCC. It codes for CASSPTALAPGQGYSP. The CDR3 reads in full as CASSPTALAPGQGYSPLHF. The entire variable domain, with the rest obtained from reference TRBV18 and TRBJ1-6, is as follows: NAGVMQNPRHLVRRRGQEARLRCSPMKGHSHVYWYRQLPEEGLKFMVYLQKENIIDESGMPKERFSAEFPKEGPSILRIQQVVRGDSAAYFCASSPTALAPGQGYSPLHFGNGTRLTVT.

This clone was found many times. The read is 3 residues too short to cover the CDR3 end, so that end is filled in from the germline J gene. The chain uses TRBV7-6 and TRBJ1-4; possibly TRBD1 for D (5 bases). V shed 2 bases and J shed 2 bases, with 18 bases lying between them. Germline values: CDR1 SGHVS, CDR2 FNYEAQ. CDR3 length: 18 amino acids. Incomplete CDR3 DNA: TGTGCCAGCAGCTTACGGGGGAGTTTAAGTGGGACTAATGAAAAA. Residues: CASSLRGSLSGTNEK. The full CDR3 is CASSLRGSLSGTNEKLFF.

This clone came up many times. The read is 3 residues too short to cover the CDR3 end, so that end is filled in from the germline J gene. This chain connects TRBV6-1 to TRBJ2-1; 7 nucleotides match TRBD1. Germline CDR1 reads MNHNS; CDR2 reads SASEGT. This CDR3 is built from 13 residues. With V trimmed by 3 bases and J by 6 bases, 2 bases remained unmatched. CDR3 DNA (partial): TGTGCCAGCAGTGAGACAGGGCTCAATGAG. It is translated as CASSETGLNE. The whole CDR3 protein reads CASSETGLNEQFF.

CDR3 amino acids: CASSIPGTSYGYTF. The DNA read from the CDR3 is TGTGCCAGTAGTATCCCAGGAACCTCCTATGGC. The chain is built from TRBV19 and TRBJ1-2, with no clear D. Read coverage stops 3 residues before the CDR3 terminus; the germline J gene supplies the remainder. The CDR3 has 14 amino acids. Germline-derived CDR1 and CDR2 are LNHDA and SQIVND (reference sequence). The V gene lost 3 bases and the J gene lost 4 bases, with 12 bases spanning the gap.

In its sample, this clone was seen many times. The read falls 3 residues short of the CDR3 end, and the missing part is taken from the germline J gene. V gene TRBV2 combines with J gene TRBJ2-1, with D perhaps matching TRBD1 or TRBD2 (5 bases each). The CDR3 is 12 residues long. Germline values: CDR1 SNHLY, CDR2 FYNNEI. The V end lost 7 bases, the J end lost 7 bases, and 11 bases lay between the germline ends. The part of the CDR3 DNA that was read is TGTGCCAGCAAGAGGGGTTTAAATGAG. It codes for CASKRGLNE. The whole CDR3 protein reads CASKRGLNEQFF.

This clone was found many times. The read is 3 residues too short to cover the CDR3 end, so that end is filled in from the germline J gene. The rearrangement joins TRBV7-6 to TRBJ1-1, with D perhaps TRBD1 (6 bases). Germline CDR1 and CDR2: SGHVS and FNYEAQ. Trimming cost V 5 bases and J 0 bases, with 13 bases left between them. This CDR3 region has 15 residues. Partial CDR3 DNA: TGTGCCAGCAGCACTCTGGACAGAATGAACACTGAA. This codes for CASSTLDRMNTE. The CDR3, in full, reads CASSTLDRMNTEAFF. Complete variable domain (other parts from reference TRBV7-6 and TRBJ1-1): GAGVSQSPRYKVTKRGQDVALRCDPISGHVSLYWYRQALGQGPEFLTYFNYEAQQDKSGLPNDRFSAERPEGSISTLTIQRTEQRDSAMYRCASSTLDRMNTEAFFGQGTRLTVV.

This clone was counted at least ten times. The read stops 3 residues short of the end of the CDR3; the missing end is completed from the germline J gene. J is TRBJ1-1 and V is TRBV2; 9 bases are shared with TRBD1. The CDR3 sequence is 14 residues long. V was pared by 5 bases and J by 5 bases, with 6 bases of the junction left unmatched. The germline V gene encodes CDR1 SNHLY and CDR2 FYNNEI. The covered CDR3 bases are TGTGCCAGCAGTATACAGGGGGCAGGAACTGAA. Protein product: CASSIQGAGTE. In full, the CDR3 is CASSIQGAGTEAFF.

This clone occurred a few times. The read is 3 residues too short to cover the CDR3 end, so that end is filled in from the germline J gene. The rearrangement joins TRBV7-2 to TRBJ1-2; D is possibly TRBD1 (5 bases). The CDR3 has 15 residues. In germline, CDR1 is SGHTA, CDR2 FQGNSA. Between the trimmed V and J ends, which lost 0 bases and 0 bases, there was a span of 8 bases. The covered CDR3 bases are TGTGCCAGCAGCTTAGCACAGGTCTCTAACTATGGC. It specifies CASSLAQVSNYG. The entire CDR3 reads CASSLAQVSNYGYTF. The full variable domain, with the rest looked up from reference TRBV7-2 and TRBJ1-2, is GAGVSQSPSNKVTEKGKDVELRCDPISGHTALYWYRQSLGQGLEFLIYFQGNSAPDKSGLPSDRFSAERTGGSVSTLTIQRTQQEDSAVYLCASSLAQVSNYGYTFGSGTRLTVV.

In this sample, this clone turned up many times. Read data end 3 residues before the CDR3 end; the end is taken from the germline J gene. The chain uses TRBV29-1 and TRBJ1-1, with D maybe TRBD1 (6 bases). V shed 6 bases and J shed 1 base, with 15 bases lying between them. This CDR3 is 14 amino acids long. Per the germline V gene, CDR1 is SQVTM and CDR2 is ANQGSEA. The CDR3 DNA, read in part, is TGCAGCGTGGCATTTGGGACACAGAACACTGAA. It codes for CSVAFGTQNTE. The CDR3 as a whole reads CSVAFGTQNTEAFF.

This clone was seen a few times. The CDR3 is cut off 3 residues early in the read; its end comes from the germline J gene. The chain couples TRBV6-1 to TRBJ2-7, with TRBD1 matching 7 bases. V gave up 4 bases and J gave up 1 base; unmatched junction bases: 7. The CDR3 has 15 amino acids. Germline V gene sequence: CDR1 MNHNS, CDR2 SASEGT. CDR3: CASSVTGTASYEQYF. The CDR3 bases that were read are TGTGCCAGCAGTGTTACCGGGACAGCGTCCTACGAG.

This clone is labeled medium-sized. Read sequence stops 3 residues before the CDR3 end, and the germline J gene provides the missing end. The chain recombines TRBV4-2 with TRBJ2-2, with D perhaps TRBD2 (6 bases). The CDR3 loop spans 14 amino acids. V lost 3 bases and J lost 8, with 13 bases in between. Germline assignment: CDR1 LGHNA and CDR2 YNFKEQ. The CDR3 DNA, read in part, is TGTGCCAGCAGCCAGGCTGAGGGGACTGGGGAG. Protein: CASSQAEGTGE. In full, the CDR3 is CASSQAEGTGELFF.